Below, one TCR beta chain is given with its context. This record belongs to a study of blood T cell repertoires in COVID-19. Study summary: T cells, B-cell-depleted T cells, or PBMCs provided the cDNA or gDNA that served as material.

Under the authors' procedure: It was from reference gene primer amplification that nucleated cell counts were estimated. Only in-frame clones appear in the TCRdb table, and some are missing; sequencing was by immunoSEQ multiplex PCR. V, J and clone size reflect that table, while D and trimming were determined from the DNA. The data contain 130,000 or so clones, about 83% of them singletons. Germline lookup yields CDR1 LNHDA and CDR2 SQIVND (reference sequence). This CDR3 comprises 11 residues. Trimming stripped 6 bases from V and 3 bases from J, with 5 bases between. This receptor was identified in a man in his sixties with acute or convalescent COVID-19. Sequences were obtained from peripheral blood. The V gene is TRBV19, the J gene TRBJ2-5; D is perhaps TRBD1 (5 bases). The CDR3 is CASRQEETQYF. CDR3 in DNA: TGTGCCAGTAGACAGGAAGAGACCCAGTACTTC.